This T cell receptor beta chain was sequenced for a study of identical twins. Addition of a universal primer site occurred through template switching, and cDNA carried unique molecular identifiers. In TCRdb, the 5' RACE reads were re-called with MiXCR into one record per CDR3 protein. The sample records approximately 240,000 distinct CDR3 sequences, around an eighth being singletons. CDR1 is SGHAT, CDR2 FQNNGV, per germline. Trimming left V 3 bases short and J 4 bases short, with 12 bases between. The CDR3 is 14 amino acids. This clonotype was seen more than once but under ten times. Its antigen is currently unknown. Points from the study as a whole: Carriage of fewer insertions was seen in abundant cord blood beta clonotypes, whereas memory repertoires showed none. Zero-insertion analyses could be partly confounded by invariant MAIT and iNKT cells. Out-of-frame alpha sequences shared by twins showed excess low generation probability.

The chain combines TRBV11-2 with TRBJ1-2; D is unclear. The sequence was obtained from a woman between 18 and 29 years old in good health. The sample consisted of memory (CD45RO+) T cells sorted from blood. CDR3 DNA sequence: TGTGCCAGCAGCTTGTCACACCAGTCCTATGGCTACACCTTC. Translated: CASSLSHQSYGYTF. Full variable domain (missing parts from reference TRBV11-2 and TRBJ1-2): EAGVAQSPRYKIIEKRQSVAFWCNPISGHATLYWYQQILGQGPKLLIQFQNNGVVDDSQLPKDRFSAERLKGVDSTLKIQPAKLEDSAVYLCASSLSHQSYGYTFGSGTRLTVV.